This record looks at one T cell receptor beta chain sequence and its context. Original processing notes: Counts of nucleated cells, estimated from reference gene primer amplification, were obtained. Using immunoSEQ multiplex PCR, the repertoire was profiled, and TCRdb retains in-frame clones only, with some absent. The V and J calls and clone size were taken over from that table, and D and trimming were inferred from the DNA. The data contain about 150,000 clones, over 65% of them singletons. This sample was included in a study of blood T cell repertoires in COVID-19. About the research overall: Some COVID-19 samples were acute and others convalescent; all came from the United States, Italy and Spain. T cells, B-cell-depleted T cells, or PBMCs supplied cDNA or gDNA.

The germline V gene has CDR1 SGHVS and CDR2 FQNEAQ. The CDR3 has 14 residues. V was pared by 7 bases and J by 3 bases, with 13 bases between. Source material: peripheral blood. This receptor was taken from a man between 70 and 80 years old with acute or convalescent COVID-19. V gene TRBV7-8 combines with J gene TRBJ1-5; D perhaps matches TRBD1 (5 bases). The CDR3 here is CASTPGGLNQPQHF. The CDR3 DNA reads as TGTGCCAGCACCCCGGGGGGTCTCAATCAGCCCCAGCATTTT.